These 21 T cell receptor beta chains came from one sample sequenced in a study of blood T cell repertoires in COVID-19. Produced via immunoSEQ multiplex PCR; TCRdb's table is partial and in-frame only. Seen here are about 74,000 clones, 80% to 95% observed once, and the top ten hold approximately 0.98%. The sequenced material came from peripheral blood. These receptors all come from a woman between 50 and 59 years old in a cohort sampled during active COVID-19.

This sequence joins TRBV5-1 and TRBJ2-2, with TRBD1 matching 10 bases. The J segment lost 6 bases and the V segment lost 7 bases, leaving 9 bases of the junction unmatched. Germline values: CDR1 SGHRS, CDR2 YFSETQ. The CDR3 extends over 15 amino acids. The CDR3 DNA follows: TGCGCCAGCGCATCTTGGGGACAGGGGTCCGGGGAGCTGTTTTTT. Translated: CASASWGQGSGELFF.

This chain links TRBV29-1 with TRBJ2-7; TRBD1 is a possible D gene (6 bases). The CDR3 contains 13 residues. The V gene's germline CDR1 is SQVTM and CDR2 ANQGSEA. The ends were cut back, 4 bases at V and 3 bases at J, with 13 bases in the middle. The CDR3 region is CSVGQDRNYEQYF. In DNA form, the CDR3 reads TGCAGCGTTGGCCAGGACAGAAACTACGAGCAGTACTTC.

The CDR3 DNA follows: TGCGCCAGCAGCTTGAGGGCAGGGGAGGGCAATGAGCAGTTCTTC. It specifies CASSLRAGEGNEQFF. J is TRBJ2-1 and V is TRBV5-1; tentative D call: TRBD2 (7 bases). V was cut by 1 base and J by 6 bases, with 14 bases left in between. Germline V lookup: CDR1 SGHRS, CDR2 YFSETQ. CDR3 length equals 15 residues.

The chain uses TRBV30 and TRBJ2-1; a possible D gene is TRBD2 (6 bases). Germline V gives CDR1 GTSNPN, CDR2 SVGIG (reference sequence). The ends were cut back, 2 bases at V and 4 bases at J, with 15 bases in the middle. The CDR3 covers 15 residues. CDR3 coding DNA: TGTGCCTGGAGTCGACCTCCGGGAGCTTACAATGAGCAGTTCTTC. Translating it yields CAWSRPPGAYNEQFF.

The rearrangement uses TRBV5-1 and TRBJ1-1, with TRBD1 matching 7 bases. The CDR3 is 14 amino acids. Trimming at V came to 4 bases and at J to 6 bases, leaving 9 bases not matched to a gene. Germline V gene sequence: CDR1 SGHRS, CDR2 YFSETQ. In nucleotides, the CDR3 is TGCGCCAGCAGCCTAAGACAGGGTTGGGCTGAAGCTTTCTTT. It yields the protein CASSLRQGWAEAFF.

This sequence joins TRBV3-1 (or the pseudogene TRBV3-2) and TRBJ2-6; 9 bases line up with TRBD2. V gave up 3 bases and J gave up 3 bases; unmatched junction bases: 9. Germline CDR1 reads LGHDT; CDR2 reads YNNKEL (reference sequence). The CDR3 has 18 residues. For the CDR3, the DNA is TGTGCCAGCAGCCAGGGTTCTAGCGGGAACTATGGGGCCAACGTCCTGACTTTC. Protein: CASSQGSSGNYGANVLTF.

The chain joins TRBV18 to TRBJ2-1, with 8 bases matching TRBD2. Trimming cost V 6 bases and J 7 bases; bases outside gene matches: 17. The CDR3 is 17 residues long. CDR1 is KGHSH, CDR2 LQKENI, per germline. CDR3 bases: TGTGCCAGCTCTCCTCCGGACGGGACTAGGCCTGATAATGAGCAGTTCTTC. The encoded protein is CASSPPDGTRPDNEQFF.

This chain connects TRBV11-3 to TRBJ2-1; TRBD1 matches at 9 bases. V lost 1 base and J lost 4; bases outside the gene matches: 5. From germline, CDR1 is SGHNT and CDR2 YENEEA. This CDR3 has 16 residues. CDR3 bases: TGTGCCAGCAGCTTAGCAGGGACAGGGTGGTACAATGAGCAGTTCTTC. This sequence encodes CASSLAGTGWYNEQFF.

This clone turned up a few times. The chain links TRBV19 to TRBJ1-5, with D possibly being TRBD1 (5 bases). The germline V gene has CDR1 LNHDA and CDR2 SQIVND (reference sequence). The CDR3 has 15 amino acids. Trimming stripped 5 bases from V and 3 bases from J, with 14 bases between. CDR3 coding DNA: TGTGCCAGTAGTCCCCCCCGACAGCACAATCAGCCCCAGCATTTT. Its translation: CASSPPRQHNQPQHF. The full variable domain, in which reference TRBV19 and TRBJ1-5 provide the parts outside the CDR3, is DGGITQSPKYLFRKEGQNVTLSCEQNLNHDAMYWYRQDPGQGLRLIYYSQIVNDFQKGDIAEGYSVSREKKESFPLTVTSAQKNPTAFYLCASSPPRQHNQPQHFGDGTRLSIL.

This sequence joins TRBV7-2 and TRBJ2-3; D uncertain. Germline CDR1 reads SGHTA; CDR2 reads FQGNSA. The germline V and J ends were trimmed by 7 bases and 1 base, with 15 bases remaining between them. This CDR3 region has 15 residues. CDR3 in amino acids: CASIPMRSGTDTQYF. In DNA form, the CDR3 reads TGTGCCAGCATCCCTATGAGGAGCGGCACAGATACGCAGTATTTT.

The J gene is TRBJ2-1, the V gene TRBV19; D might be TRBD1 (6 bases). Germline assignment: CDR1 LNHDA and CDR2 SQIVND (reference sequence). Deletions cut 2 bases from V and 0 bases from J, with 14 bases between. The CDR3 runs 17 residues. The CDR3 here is CASSIHGDRSSYNEQFF. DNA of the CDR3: TGTGCCAGTAGTATACATGGAGACAGGAGCTCCTACAATGAGCAGTTCTTC.

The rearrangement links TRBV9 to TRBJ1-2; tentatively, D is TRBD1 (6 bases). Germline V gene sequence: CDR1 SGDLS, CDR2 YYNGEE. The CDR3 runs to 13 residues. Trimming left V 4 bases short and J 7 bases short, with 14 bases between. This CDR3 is CASSPAGQRGYTF. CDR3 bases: TGTGCCAGCAGCCCAGCGGGACAACGTGGCTACACCTTC.

CDR3 sequence reads: CASSLTREVGYTF. The CDR3 nucleotides are TGTGCCAGCAGTTTAACCAGGGAAGTAGGCTACACCTTC. J is TRBJ1-2 and V is TRBV28, with a possible D match to TRBD1 (5 bases). Germline V CDR1 and CDR2: MDHEN, SYDVKM. With 2 bases removed from V and 8 bases from J, the gap between germline ends came to 12 bases. This CDR3 region has 13 residues.

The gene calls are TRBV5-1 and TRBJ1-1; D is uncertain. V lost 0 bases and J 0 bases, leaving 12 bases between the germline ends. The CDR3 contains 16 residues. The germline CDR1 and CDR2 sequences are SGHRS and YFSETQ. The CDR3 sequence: CASSLVGVALNTEAFF. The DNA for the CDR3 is TGCGCCAGCAGCTTGGTTGGAGTCGCCCTGAACACTGAAGCTTTCTTT.

The CDR3 reads CASSPGLAGELFF. CDR3 DNA sequence: TGTGCCAGCAGCCCGGGACTGGCCGGGGAGCTGTTTTTT. V gene TRBV7-8 combines with J gene TRBJ2-2; possible D gene TRBD2, 6 bases. This CDR3 is built from 13 residues. Between the trimmed V and J ends, which lost 5 bases and 6 bases, there was a span of 10 bases. Germline-derived CDR1 and CDR2 are SGHVS and FQNEAQ. The full variable domain, completed using reference TRBV7-8 and TRBJ2-2, is GAGVSQSPRYKVAKRGQDVALRCDPISGHVSLFWYQQALGQGPEFLTYFQNEAQLDKSGLPSDRFFAERPEGSVSTLKIQRTQQEDSAVYLCASSPGLAGELFFGEGSRLTVL.

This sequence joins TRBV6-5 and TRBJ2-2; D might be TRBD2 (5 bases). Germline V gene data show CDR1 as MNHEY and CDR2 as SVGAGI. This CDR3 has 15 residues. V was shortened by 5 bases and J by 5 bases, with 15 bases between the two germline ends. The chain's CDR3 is CASSPDWSTTGELFF. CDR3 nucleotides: TGTGCCAGCAGTCCGGACTGGAGTACGACCGGGGAGCTGTTTTTT.

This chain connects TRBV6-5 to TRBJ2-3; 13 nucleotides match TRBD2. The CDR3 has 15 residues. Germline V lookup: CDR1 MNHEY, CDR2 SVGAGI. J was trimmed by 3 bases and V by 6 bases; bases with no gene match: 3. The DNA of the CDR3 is TGTGCCAGCAGGCGGACTAGCGGGAGAACAGATACGCAGTATTTT. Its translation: CASRRTSGRTDTQYF.

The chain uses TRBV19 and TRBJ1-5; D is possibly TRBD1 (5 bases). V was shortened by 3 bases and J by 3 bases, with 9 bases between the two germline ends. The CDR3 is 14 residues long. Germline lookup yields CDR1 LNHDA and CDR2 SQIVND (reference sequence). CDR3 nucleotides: TGTGCCAGTAGTATTGGAGGGGACAATCAGCCCCAGCATTTT. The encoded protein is CASSIGGDNQPQHF.

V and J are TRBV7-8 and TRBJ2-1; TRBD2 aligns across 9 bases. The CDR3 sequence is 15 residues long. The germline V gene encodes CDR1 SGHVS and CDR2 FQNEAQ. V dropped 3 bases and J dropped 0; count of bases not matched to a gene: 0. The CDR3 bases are TGTGCCAGCAGCTTTAGCGGGAGCTCCTACAATGAGCAGTTCTTC. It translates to CASSFSGSSYNEQFF.

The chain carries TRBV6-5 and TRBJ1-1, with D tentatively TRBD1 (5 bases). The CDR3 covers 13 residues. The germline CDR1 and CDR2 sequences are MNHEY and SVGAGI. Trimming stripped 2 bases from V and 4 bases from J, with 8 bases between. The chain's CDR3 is CASSYGGLTEAFF. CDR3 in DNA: TGTGCCAGCAGTTACGGGGGACTCACTGAAGCTTTCTTT.

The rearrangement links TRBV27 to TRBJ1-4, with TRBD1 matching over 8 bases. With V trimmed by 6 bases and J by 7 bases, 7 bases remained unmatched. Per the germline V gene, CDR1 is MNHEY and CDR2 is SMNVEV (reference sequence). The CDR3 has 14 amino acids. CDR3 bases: TGTGCCAGCAGAAGCCCAGGGGGCGGTGAAAAACTGTTTTTT. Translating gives CASRSPGGGEKLFF.